The subject of this entry is one T cell receptor (beta chain). Its antigen is not identified. Germline loops: CDR1 SGHTA, CDR2 FQGTGA. The V and J ends lost 5 bases and 6 bases respectively, with 18 bases between them. The CDR3 has 15 amino acids. These data belong to a study of vaccination and CD4 T cells after COVID-19. At the level of the study: Overlapping SARS-CoV-2, HCoV-NL63, HCoV-OC43 and HCoV-229E spike peptides stimulated the cells.

The Oncomine TCR Beta short-read assay was what sequenced the DNA obtained from cultured CD4+ T cells. Genomic DNA was drawn out of CD4+ T cells grown in culture. TCRdb ran MiXCR on the PCR reads and lists one entry per CDR3 protein. This sample yields more than 6,000 distinct CDR3 sequences, of which roughly 31% are seen a single time; 38% belongs to the top ten. The treatment: roughly 11-day PBMC culture with coronavirus spike peptide pools or control peptides (ViraFEST assay). Prior to the COVID-19 pandemic (2011-2018), the unexposed donor's CD4+ T cells were collected. Unexposed-donor CD4+ T cells were probed with SARS-CoV-2 S/N and four cold-coronavirus spikes, cells permitting.

The J gene is TRBJ2-3, the V gene TRBV7-3; the D gene is possibly TRBD2 (5 bases). Sequences were obtained from CD4+ T cells from blood, cultured in vitro. This clonotype originated in a human donor in good health. In DNA form, the CDR3 reads TGTGCCAGCAGCCCCACGGGATCTCTCGGGGATACGCAGTATTTT. This codes for CASSPTGSLGDTQYF.